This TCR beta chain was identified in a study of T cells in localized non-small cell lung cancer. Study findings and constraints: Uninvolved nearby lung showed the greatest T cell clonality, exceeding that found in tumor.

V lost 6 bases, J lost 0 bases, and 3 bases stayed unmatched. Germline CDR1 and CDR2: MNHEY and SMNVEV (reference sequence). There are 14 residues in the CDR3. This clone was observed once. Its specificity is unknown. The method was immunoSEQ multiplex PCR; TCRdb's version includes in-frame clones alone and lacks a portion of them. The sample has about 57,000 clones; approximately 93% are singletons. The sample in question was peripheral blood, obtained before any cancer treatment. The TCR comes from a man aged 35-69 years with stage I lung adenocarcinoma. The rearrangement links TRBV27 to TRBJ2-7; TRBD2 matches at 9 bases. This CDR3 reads CASSLAGSSYEQYF. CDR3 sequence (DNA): TGTGCCAGCAGCCTAGCGGGAAGCTCCTACGAGCAGTACTTC.